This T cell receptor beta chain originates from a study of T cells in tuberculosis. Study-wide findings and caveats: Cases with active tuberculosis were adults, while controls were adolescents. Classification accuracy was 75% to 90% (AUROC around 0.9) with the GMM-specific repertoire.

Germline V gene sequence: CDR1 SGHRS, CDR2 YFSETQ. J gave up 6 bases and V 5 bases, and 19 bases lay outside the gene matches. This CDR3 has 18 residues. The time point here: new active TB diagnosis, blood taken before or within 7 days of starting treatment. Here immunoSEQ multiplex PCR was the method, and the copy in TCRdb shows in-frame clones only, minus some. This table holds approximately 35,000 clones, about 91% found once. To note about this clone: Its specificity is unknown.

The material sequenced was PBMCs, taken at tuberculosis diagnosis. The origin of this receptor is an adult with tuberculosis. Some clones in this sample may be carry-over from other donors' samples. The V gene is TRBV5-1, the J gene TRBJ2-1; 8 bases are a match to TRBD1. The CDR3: CASRVERDRFTAGNEQFF. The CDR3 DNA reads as TGCGCCAGCAGGGTAGAGAGGGACAGGTTTACTGCGGGCAATGAGCAGTTCTTC.